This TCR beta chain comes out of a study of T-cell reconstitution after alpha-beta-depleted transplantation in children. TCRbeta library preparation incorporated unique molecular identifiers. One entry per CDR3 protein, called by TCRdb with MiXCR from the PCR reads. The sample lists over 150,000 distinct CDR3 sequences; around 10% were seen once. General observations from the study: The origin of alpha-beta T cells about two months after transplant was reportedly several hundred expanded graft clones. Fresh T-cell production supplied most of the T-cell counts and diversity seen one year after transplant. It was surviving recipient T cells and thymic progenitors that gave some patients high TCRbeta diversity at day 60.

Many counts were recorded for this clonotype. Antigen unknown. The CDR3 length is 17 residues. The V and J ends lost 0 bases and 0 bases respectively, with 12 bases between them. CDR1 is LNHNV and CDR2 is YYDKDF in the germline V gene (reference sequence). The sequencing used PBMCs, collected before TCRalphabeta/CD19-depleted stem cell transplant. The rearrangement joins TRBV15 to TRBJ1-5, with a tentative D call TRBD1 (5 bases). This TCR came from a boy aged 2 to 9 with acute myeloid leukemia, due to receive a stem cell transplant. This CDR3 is CATSRDWGNYSNQPQHF. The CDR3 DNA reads TGTGCCACCAGCAGAGATTGGGGGAATTATAGCAATCAGCCCCAGCATTTT.